The 21 T cell receptor beta chains in this list originate from one sample, sequenced in a study of blood T cell repertoires in COVID-19. Sequenced by immunoSEQ multiplex PCR; TCRdb stores in-frame clones only, minus some. The top ten clones hold roughly 21% of a sample with about 28,000 clones, approximately 75% of them seen once. The specimen sequenced was peripheral blood. The receptors derive from a boy aged 2 to 10 with active or convalescent COVID-19.

The genes are TRBV7-8 and TRBJ1-4, with 7 positions matching TRBD1. V lost 4 bases, J lost 4 bases, and 3 bases stayed unmatched. This CDR3 region has 14 residues. Germline V gene lookup returns CDR1 SGHVS and CDR2 FQNEAQ. The CDR3 loop reads CASSWDSINEKLFF. The CDR3 DNA is TGTGCCAGCAGCTGGGACAGCATTAATGAAAAACTGTTTTTT.

The genes are TRBV4-1 and TRBJ1-6, with 7 nucleotides matching TRBD1. Germline CDR1 and CDR2: MGHRA and YSYEKL. The ends lost 0 bases at V and 0 bases at J; junction bases unmatched: 8. The CDR3 extends over 19 amino acids. The CDR3 DNA reads as TGCGCCAGCAGCCAAGATTGGTTCGGGGACAGCTCCTATAATTCACCCCTCCACTTT. Translated, it gives CASSQDWFGDSSYNSPLHF.

There are a few counts of this clone. This rearrangement joins TRBV2 to TRBJ1-5, with D tentatively TRBD1 (6 bases). The V end lost 8 bases, the J end lost 6 bases, and 14 bases lay between the germline ends. Looked up from germline, CDR1 is SNHLY and CDR2 is FYNNEI. The CDR3 is 13 residues long. The CDR3 protein is CASEGTISQPQHF. CDR3 nucleotides: TGTGCCAGCGAAGGGACAATAAGTCAGCCCCAGCATTTT.

This clone is a singleton in its sample. This chain uses TRBV6-1 with TRBJ2-2, with D uncertain. Germline CDR1 and CDR2: MNHNS and SASEGT. V lost 2 bases to trimming and J lost 0 bases, with 10 bases between them. The CDR3 consists of 16 residues. This CDR3 is CASSERGVANTGELFF. The CDR3 region has the DNA TGTGCCAGCAGTGAACGAGGTGTCGCGAACACCGGGGAGCTGTTTTTT.

This clone was counted a few times. This CDR3 reads CASSLIIGLAQETQYF. CDR3 nucleotide sequence: TGTGCCAGCAGTTTAATCATCGGACTAGCGCAAGAGACCCAGTACTTC. The chain employs TRBV28 and TRBJ2-5; 9 bases map to TRBD2. The J segment lost 2 bases and the V segment lost 2 bases, leaving 6 bases of the junction unmatched. There are 16 residues in the CDR3. Germline CDR1 MDHEN, CDR2 SYDVKM.

This sequence joins TRBV6-2 or TRBV6-3 and TRBJ2-1; maybe TRBD2 (5 bases). CDR3 size: 12 residues. Trimming removed 2 bases from V and 12 bases from J, with 11 bases in between. CDR1 is MNHEY, CDR2 SVGEGT, per germline. CDR3 protein: CASSYPTKAQFF. As DNA, the CDR3 is TGTGCCAGCAGTTACCCGACTAAGGCGCAGTTCTTC.

This clone was counted a few times. J is TRBJ1-1 and V is TRBV2; TRBD1 is a possible D gene (5 bases). Germline V gene sequence: CDR1 SNHLY, CDR2 FYNNEI. This CDR3 contains 11 residues. Trimming left V 8 bases short and J 4 bases short, with 8 bases between. The CDR3 is CASGGGTEAFF. The CDR3 DNA reads TGTGCCAGCGGGGGGGGCACTGAAGCTTTCTTT.

The chain has TRBV6-5 and TRBJ1-5, with D unclear. The length of the CDR3 is 13 residues. Germline V CDR1 and CDR2: MNHEY, SVGAGI. The CDR3 protein is CGLGASRNQPQHF. The CDR3 coding sequence is TGTGGGCTGGGCGCCTCGCGCAATCAGCCCCAGCATTTT.

In this sample, this clone turned up once. The CDR3 reads CASHQGTGNTIYF. CDR3 DNA sequence: TGTGCCAGCCACCAGGGTACCGGAAACACCATATATTTT. The gene calls are TRBV28 and TRBJ1-3; the D gene is possibly TRBD1 (5 bases). The V end lost 8 bases, the J end lost 4 bases, and 12 bases lay between the germline ends. The germline V gene encodes CDR1 MDHEN and CDR2 SYDVKM. CDR3 length: 13 residues.

This chain connects TRBV12-5 to TRBJ2-1; tentative D call: TRBD2 (5 bases). The length of the CDR3 is 17 residues. The V end was cut by 0 bases, the J end by 2 bases, with 14 bases between. Germline CDR1 reads LGHNT; CDR2 reads FRNRAP. The CDR3 DNA is TGTGCTAGTGGTTTGGTACAAGGCGCCGGGACCTACAATGAGCAGTTCTTC. The encoded protein is CASGLVQGAGTYNEQFF.

The chain uses TRBV6-5 and TRBJ1-3; D unresolved. This CDR3 spans 16 amino acids. CDR1 MNHEY and CDR2 SVGAGI come from the germline V gene. V was pared by 0 bases and J by 4 bases, with 13 bases between. The CDR3 sequence: CASSYSVGSRGNTIYF. In DNA, the CDR3 is TGTGCCAGCAGTTACTCTGTCGGGTCGCGGGGAAACACCATATATTTT.

This clone was found a few times. V usage is TRBV9 and J usage is TRBJ2-2; weak D call: TRBD1 (5 bases). The CDR3 extends over 13 amino acids. Trimming took 3 bases from V and 6 from J, leaving 9 bases between them. Germline CDR1 is SGDLS and CDR2 is YYNGEE. CDR3 nucleotide sequence: TGTGCCAGCAGCGGACAGTCGGCCGGGGAGCTGTTTTTT. Protein: CASSGQSAGELFF.

The chain uses TRBV30 and TRBJ2-1; D possibly corresponds to TRBD2 (6 bases). V lost 3 bases, J lost 1 base, and 13 bases lay in between. Germline V gives CDR1 GTSNPN, CDR2 SVGIG (reference sequence). This CDR3 contains 15 residues. DNA for the CDR3: TGTGCCTGGAGCCAGCCGCGGGGTTCCTACAATGAGCAGTTCTTC. It specifies CAWSQPRGSYNEQFF. Full variable domain (rest looked up from reference TRBV30 and TRBJ2-1): SQTIHQWPATLVQPVGSPLSLECTVEGTSNPNLYWYRQAAGRGLQLLFYSVGIGQISSEVPQNLSASRPQDRQFILSSKKLLLSDSGFYLCAWSQPRGSYNEQFFGPGTRLTVL.

The chain couples TRBV28 to TRBJ1-1; TRBD1 matches 11 bases. Germline assignment: CDR1 MDHEN and CDR2 SYDVKM. This CDR3 region has 14 residues. V was clipped by 6 bases and J by 10 bases; unmatched bases: 10. The CDR3 region has the DNA TGTGCCAGCAGACGGTCGACCGGGACAGGGGGAGCTTTCTTT. The encoded protein is CASRRSTGTGGAFF.

This clone was observed a handful of times. The chain combines TRBV6-5 with TRBJ1-3; the D gene is possibly TRBD1 (6 bases). CDR1 is MNHEY, CDR2 SVGAGI, per germline. The CDR3 runs 16 residues. V lost 2 bases to trimming and J lost 0 bases, with 11 bases between them. This CDR3 reads CASSYRKQGSGNTIYF. CDR3 bases: TGTGCCAGCAGTTACCGTAAACAGGGCTCTGGAAACACCATATATTTT.

This sequence joins TRBV7-2 and TRBJ1-5, with 7 positions matching TRBD1. Germline CDR1 and CDR2: SGHTA and FQGNSA. Trimming at V came to 2 bases and at J to 6 bases, leaving 4 bases not matched to a gene. This CDR3 comprises 14 residues. In nucleotides, the CDR3 is TGTGCCAGCAGCTTAAGACAGGGAGGTCAGCCCCAGCATTTT. This sequence encodes CASSLRQGGQPQHF.

V gene TRBV7-2 combines with J gene TRBJ2-3; a weak D match, TRBD1 (5 bases). V lost 6 bases to trimming and J lost 1 base, with 14 bases between them. Germline values: CDR1 SGHTA, CDR2 FQGNSA. The CDR3 runs to 15 residues. The CDR3 sequence: CASRPPGHRTDTQYF. The CDR3 DNA is TGTGCCAGCAGGCCTCCCGGACACCGCACAGATACGCAGTATTTT.

The V and J genes are TRBV7-9 and TRBJ1-2; 11 bases fit TRBD1. V lost 4 bases and J lost 6; bases outside the gene matches: 10. This CDR3 has 16 residues. The germline V gene encodes CDR1 SEHNR and CDR2 FQNEAQ (reference sequence). The CDR3 here is CASSSPLGQGVDGYTF. CDR3 DNA: TGTGCCAGCAGCTCCCCTTTGGGACAGGGGGTTGATGGCTACACCTTC.

This CDR3 reads CSASIRMAYEQYF. The DNA of the CDR3 is TGCAGTGCTAGTATTAGAATGGCCTACGAGCAGTACTTC. The chain carries TRBV20-1 and TRBJ2-7; D remains ambiguous. Trimming removed 3 bases from V and 2 bases from J, with 11 bases in between. This CDR3 comprises 13 residues. Germline-derived CDR1 and CDR2 are DFQATT and SNEGSKA (reference sequence).

The chain's CDR3 is CSASDRFGYTF. The CDR3, as DNA: TGCAGTGCTAGTGACAGGTTTGGCTACACCTTC. The V call is TRBV20-1, the J call TRBJ1-2, with TRBD1 as a possible D gene (6 bases). Germline CDR1 reads DFQATT; CDR2 reads SNEGSKA (reference sequence). This CDR3 contains 11 residues. Between the trimmed V and J ends, which lost 3 bases and 7 bases, there was a span of 9 bases.

The rearrangement joins TRBV20-1 to TRBJ2-2; TRBD1 agrees at 9 bases. The CDR3 runs to 14 residues. After removal of 3 bases from V and 4 bases from J, the junction contained 3 bases not matched to a gene. Germline V CDR1 and CDR2: DFQATT, SNEGSKA (reference sequence). The CDR3 sequence is CSASWTGVTGELFF. The CDR3 nucleotides are TGCAGTGCTAGTTGGACAGGGGTCACCGGGGAGCTGTTTTTT.